The T cell receptor beta chain described here comes from a study of blood T cell repertoires in COVID-19. Study overall: From T cells, B-cell-depleted T cells, or PBMCs came the material, which was cDNA or gDNA.

From germline, CDR1 is MGHRA and CDR2 YSYEKL. V gave up 0 bases and J gave up 2 bases; unmatched junction bases: 4. CDR3 length: 16 residues. Only in-frame clones appear in the TCRdb table, and some are missing; sequencing was by immunoSEQ multiplex PCR. Of roughly 210,000 clones in the sample, roughly 87% are singletons; the top ten hold more than 7%. Residents of 24 US areas, aged about 18 to 95 years, made up the participants. Donors were grouped by their self-reported clinical history. The V gene is TRBV4-1, the J gene TRBJ1-2, with 9 bases matching TRBD1. Sequencing was performed on PBMCs or T cells enriched from blood (not recorded which). This receptor was identified in a man younger than 40 in a cohort exposed to, infected with or recovered from COVID-19 (not recorded which). In DNA form, the CDR3 reads TGCGCCAGCAGCCAAGATGTAGGACAGGGGAACTATGGCTACACCTTC. Translating it yields CASSQDVGQGNYGYTF.